These 17 T cell receptor beta chains originate from one sample sequenced in a study of lymphopenia after photon versus proton radiotherapy. Repertoires were generated with immunoSEQ multiplex PCR, while TCRdb's copy carries only in-frame clones and drops some. The table records 75,000 to 90,000 clones, approximately 82% of them present only once. The source was peripheral blood, collected from a patient treated with proton-based radiotherapy. All receptors come from a man aged 55 to 70 with pancreatic cancer.

CDR3 DNA sequence: TGTGCCAGCAGCTTGGTCTGGGGCTCTGGGGCCAACGTCCTGACTTTC. This translates into CASSLVWGSGANVLTF. The J gene is TRBJ2-6, the V gene TRBV5-4, with D unclear. Germline lookup yields CDR1 SGHNT and CDR2 YYREEE (reference sequence). The V end was cut by 0 bases, the J end by 0 bases, with 7 bases between. The CDR3 extends over 16 amino acids. The entire variable domain, with the rest obtained from reference TRBV5-4 and TRBJ2-6, is as follows: ETGVTQSPTHLIKTRGQQVTLRCSSQSGHNTVSWYQQALGQGPQFIFQYYREEENGRGNFPPRFSGLQFPNYSSELNVNALELDDSALYLCASSLVWGSGANVLTFGAGSRLTVL.

The V gene is TRBV6-6, the J gene TRBJ2-7; D may be TRBD1 (6 bases). Germline-derived CDR1 and CDR2 are MNHNY and SVGAGI (reference sequence). V was clipped by 6 bases and J by 3 bases, with 18 bases between them. The CDR3 contains 15 residues. In DNA, the CDR3 is TGTGCCAGCAGCGATGGGGACACAGCCTACTACGAGCAGTACTTC. Translation: CASSDGDTAYYEQYF.

The chain uses TRBV7-9 and TRBJ1-1; TRBD1 might be the D (5 bases). Trimming removed 1 base at V and 6 bases at J, with 12 bases between. Germline lookup yields CDR1 SEHNR and CDR2 FQNEAQ (reference sequence). The CDR3 covers 14 residues. The CDR3 bases are TGTGCCAGCAGCTTAGAGGCGGGGCTGGCTGAAGCTTTCTTT. It specifies CASSLEAGLAEAFF.

The chain carries TRBV7-2 and TRBJ2-6, with D maybe TRBD1 (6 bases). The CDR3 is 15 amino acids. CDR1 SGHTA and CDR2 FQGNSA come from the germline V gene. Trimming cost V 5 bases and J 0 bases, with 8 bases left between them. The CDR3 here is CASSHRASGANVLTF. CDR3 nucleotides: TGTGCCAGCAGCCACAGGGCCTCTGGGGCCAACGTCCTGACTTTC. The full variable domain, completed using reference TRBV7-2 and TRBJ2-6, is GAGVSQSPSNKVTEKGKDVELRCDPISGHTALYWYRQSLGQGLEFLIYFQGNSAPDKSGLPSDRFSAERTGGSVSTLTIQRTQQEDSAVYLCASSHRASGANVLTFGAGSRLTVL.

The chain is built from TRBV27 and TRBJ2-7; 9 nucleotides match TRBD2. The CDR3 is 14 amino acids. The junction had 9 bases not matched to a gene; V was cut back by 8 bases and J by 4 bases. Germline CDR1 and CDR2: MNHEY and SMNVEV (reference sequence). The CDR3 nucleotides are TGTGCCAGCTCCTTGGGACTAGCTAAGTACGAGCAGTACTTC. Amino acids: CASSLGLAKYEQYF.

The V gene is TRBV11-2, the J gene TRBJ2-7, with D unresolved. The CDR3 has 13 residues. CDR1 is SGHAT and CDR2 is FQNNGV in the germline V gene. V lost 0 bases and J 7 bases, leaving 10 bases between the germline ends. CDR3 region: CASSLEQLGEQYF. The DNA of the CDR3 is TGTGCCAGCAGCTTAGAGCAGCTGGGAGAGCAGTACTTC.

The table lists this clone with a few counts. The V and J genes are TRBV4-1 and TRBJ2-3, with unresolved D. Germline CDR1 reads MGHRA; CDR2 reads YSYEKL. The CDR3 runs to 14 residues. The germline V and J ends were trimmed by 4 bases and 2 bases, with 10 bases remaining between them. CDR3 in amino acids: CASSLVPTTDTQYF. The DNA of the CDR3 is TGCGCCAGCAGCCTCGTCCCCACCACAGATACGCAGTATTTT.

The sample holds one count of this clone. V gene TRBV7-6 combines with J gene TRBJ2-7; 7 nucleotides align to TRBD2. Germline assignment: CDR1 SGHVS and CDR2 FNYEAQ. The CDR3 has 19 residues. The ends lost 1 base at V and 3 bases at J; junction bases unmatched: 18. CDR3 loop: CASSLEAGHASSGFYEQYF. CDR3 in DNA: TGTGCCAGCAGCTTAGAGGCAGGGCACGCGTCTAGCGGATTCTACGAGCAGTACTTC.

The V and J genes are TRBV4-2 and TRBJ2-5, with 7 nucleotides matching TRBD1. The ends lost 4 bases at V and 3 bases at J; junction bases unmatched: 5. The CDR3 length is 14 residues. Per germline, CDR1 LGHNA and CDR2 YNFKEQ. The CDR3, as DNA: TGTGCCAGCAGCCGAACCGGGACAGAAGAGACCCAGTACTTC. It yields the protein CASSRTGTEETQYF.

This clone has a single count. The chain employs TRBV28 and TRBJ2-7, with 9 bases identical to TRBD2. The germline CDR1 and CDR2 sequences are MDHEN and SYDVKM. The CDR3 has 16 residues. V lost 4 bases to trimming and J lost 4 bases; unmatched junction nucleotides: 11. The CDR3 DNA follows: TGTGCCAGCAGTTCCGTTTATCTGCGGGGGGGGTACGAGCAGTACTTC. Its translation is CASSSVYLRGGYEQYF.

The V and J genes are TRBV27 and TRBJ1-2, with D possibly being TRBD1 (5 bases). The ends were cut back, 8 bases at V and 1 base at J, with 23 bases in the middle. CDR1 is MNHEY and CDR2 is SMNVEV in the germline V gene (reference sequence). This CDR3 has 17 amino acids. The CDR3 sequence is CASHRGAPGRYNYGYTF. The CDR3 nucleotides read TGTGCCAGCCACCGAGGGGCACCGGGACGGTATAACTATGGCTACACCTTC.

The CDR3 spells CATSRIQGGYEQYF. In nucleotides, the CDR3 is TGTGCCACCAGCAGAATACAGGGCGGCTACGAGCAGTACTTC. V and J are TRBV15 and TRBJ2-7; the D gene is possibly TRBD1 (6 bases). Germline V CDR1 and CDR2: LNHNV, YYDKDF (reference sequence). Trimming stripped 2 bases from V and 3 bases from J, with 11 bases between. This CDR3 region has 14 residues.

The chain joins TRBV29-1 to TRBJ2-5; a possible D gene is TRBD1 (6 bases). Trimming stripped 4 bases from V and 5 bases from J, with 14 bases between. Looked up from germline, CDR1 is SQVTM and CDR2 is ANQGSEA. This CDR3 contains 13 residues. Here the CDR3 reads CSVVSTGSETQYF. CDR3 DNA sequence: TGCAGCGTTGTCTCCACAGGGTCGGAGACCCAGTACTTC. The full variable domain, completed using reference TRBV29-1 and TRBJ2-5, is SAVISQKPSRDICQRGTSLTIQCQVDSQVTMMFWYRQQPGQSLTLIATANQGSEATYESGFVIDKFPISRPNLTFSTLTVSNMSPEDSSIYLCSVVSTGSETQYFGPGTRLLVL.

The rearrangement uses TRBV11-3 and TRBJ2-2; D ambiguous. The germline gives CDR1 SGHNT, CDR2 YENEEA. The CDR3 runs to 13 residues. Deletions cut 6 bases from V and 5 bases from J, with 10 bases between. The CDR3 reads CASRKVGTGELFF. Written as DNA, the CDR3 is TGTGCCAGCAGAAAGGTGGGAACCGGGGAGCTGTTTTTT.

The chain is built from TRBV30 and TRBJ1-2; D is possibly TRBD1 (5 bases). The germline V gene encodes CDR1 GTSNPN and CDR2 SVGIG (reference sequence). The V end lost 5 bases, the J end lost 8 bases, and 24 bases lay between the germline ends. The CDR3 totals 15 residues. CDR3 coding DNA: TGTGCCTGGGAAAGAATGGGCAGGGACCCGTCGGGCTACACCTTC. Its translation: CAWERMGRDPSGYTF.

This clone appeared once. The rearrangement links TRBV18 to TRBJ2-3; D is perhaps TRBD1 (5 bases). The length of the CDR3 is 15 residues. Germline V gene lookup returns CDR1 KGHSH and CDR2 LQKENI. Trimming pared 2 bases from V and 5 bases from J, leaving 14 bases between. This CDR3 is CASSPGADPGDTQYF. Here the CDR3 DNA reads TGTGCCAGCTCACCAGGGGCGGACCCGGGAGATACGCAGTATTTT.

V usage is TRBV11-3 and J usage is TRBJ2-5; tentative D call: TRBD2 (5 bases). Germline V CDR1 and CDR2: SGHNT, YENEEA. This CDR3 spans 13 amino acids. The V and J ends lost 7 bases and 2 bases respectively, with 11 bases between them. CDR3 DNA sequence: TGTGCCAGCAACAAGGGAGTTCAAGAGACCCAGTACTTC. Translating it yields CASNKGVQETQYF.